This T cell receptor beta chain was sequenced for a study of blood T cell repertoires in COVID-19. The CDR3 consists of 11 residues. V trimming: 7 bases; J trimming: 6 bases; junction bases outside the gene matches: 5. Germline V gene data show CDR1 as GTSNPN and CDR2 as SVGIG (reference sequence). Assay: immunoSEQ multiplex PCR; the TCRdb copy retains only in-frame clones and omits some. The sample consists of about 220,000 clones, less than 85% of them appearing once. This chain joins TRBV30 and TRBJ1-1; 7 bases match TRBD1. Specimen: peripheral blood. This TCR derives from a woman between 70 and 85 years old with acute or convalescent COVID-19. CDR3 bases: TGTGCCTCTGGACAGGTACCTGAAGCTTTCTTT. Translation gives CASGQVPEAFF.